The clone carrying this T cell receptor beta chain occurred once. Its antigen is not known. Only in-frame clones appear in the TCRdb table, and some are missing; sequencing was by immunoSEQ multiplex PCR. The table has 110,000 or so clones, approximately 89% seen once. These data originate in a study of OX40 agonist ivuxolimab in advanced cancers. Germline V gene lookup returns CDR1 MNHNS and CDR2 SASEGT. V was pared by 6 bases and J by 1 base, with 12 bases between. This CDR3 region has 14 residues. Anyone with autoimmune disease history or systemic immunosuppression was excluded. Study-wide results and caveats: A proportion of nonresponders additionally exhibited low normalized T-cell clonal expansion.

The J gene is TRBJ1-1, the V gene TRBV6-1; D gene uncertain. The sequences come from CD4+ or CD8+ T cells sorted from blood, collected in a trial of the OX40 agonist ivuxolimab. The TCR comes from an adult with an advanced solid tumor such as melanoma, head and neck, liver or kidney cancer. As DNA, the CDR3 is TGTGCCAGCAGCCCCGGACCGGCGAACACTGAAGCTTTCTTT. Translated, it gives CASSPGPANTEAFF.